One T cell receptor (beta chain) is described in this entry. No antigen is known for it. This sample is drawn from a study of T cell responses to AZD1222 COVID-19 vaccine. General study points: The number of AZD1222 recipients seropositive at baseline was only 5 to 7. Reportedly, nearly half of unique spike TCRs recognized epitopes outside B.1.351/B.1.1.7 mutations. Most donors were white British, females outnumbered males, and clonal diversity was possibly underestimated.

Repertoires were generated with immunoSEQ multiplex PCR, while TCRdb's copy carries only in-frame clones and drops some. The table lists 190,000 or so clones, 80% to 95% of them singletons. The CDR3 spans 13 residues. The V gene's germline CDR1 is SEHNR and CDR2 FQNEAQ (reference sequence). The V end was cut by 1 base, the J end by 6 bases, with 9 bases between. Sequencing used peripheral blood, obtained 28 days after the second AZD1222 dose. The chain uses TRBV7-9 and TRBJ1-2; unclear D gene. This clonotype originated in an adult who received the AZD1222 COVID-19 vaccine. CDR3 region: CASSLDGLDGYTF. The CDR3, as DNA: TGTGCCAGCAGCTTAGATGGACTCGATGGCTACACCTTC.